This is a list of T cell receptor beta chains from one sample in a study of neoadjuvant anti-PD-1 for oral cavity cancer. Assay: immunoSEQ multiplex PCR; the TCRdb copy retains only in-frame clones and omits some. The sample contains some 15,000 clones, about 70% of which appear only once. The starting material was PBMCs, obtained before nivolumab (anti-PD-1) treatment. The origin of the receptors is a person aged 40 to 85 with oral cavity squamous cell carcinoma. Both conserved end residues are part of each CDR3. The order of the fields is V gene, CDR3 protein.

>TRBV4-1
CASSQDVGGSSGEQYF
>TRBV7-3
CASSLNGNSPLHF
>TRBV6-5
CASSFYQGAGETQYF
>TRBV11-2
CASSSPSGSLFF
>TRBV6-4
CASSHPWTGLSNQPQHF
>TRBV6-4
CASSLETGYPYEQYF
>TRBV5-4
CASSLVGVSGGYTF
>TRBV7-8
CASSVSGNYGYTF
>TRBV2
CASNKLAGVNNEQFF
>TRBV30
CAWSVPAGGTDTQYF
>TRBV6-1
CASSLVRGRFGEQFF
>TRBV9
CASSGGQDNGYTF
>TRBV5-3
CARSHREQKRANYGYTF
>TRBV5-4
CASSLAGGNGYTF
>TRBV2
CASSEAALDPLCQFF
>TRBV5-1
CASSDQRGYEQYF
>TRBV4-2
CASSHRTGDFDEQYF
>TRBV27
CASRRGTSGRVFDEQYF
>TRBV9
CASSSGTDGYTF
>TRBV2
CASSAGSQVYGYTF
>TRBV11-1
CASSLAGLQFTEAFF
>TRBV30
CAWSVRGSNQPQHF